A single sample is the source of the 30 T cell receptor beta chains below, sequenced in a study of CD8 T cells in Susac syndrome. With random hexamers, reverse transcription was performed on roughly 0.45 to 1 ug of RNA. TCRdb re-called the immunoSEQ multiplex PCR reads through MiXCR, storing one row per CDR3 protein. The sample gives approximately 160,000 distinct CDR3 sequences, about 92% of which show up once; more than 0.07% is in the top ten. Sequenced: CD4+ T cells from PBMCs. These receptors all stem from a human donor in good health.

The chain joins TRBV3-1 to TRBJ2-5; 9 bases match TRBD2. Germline trimming cut 1 base from V and 2 bases from J; bases unmatched to any gene: 2. The CDR3 runs 15 residues. Germline CDR1 and CDR2: LGHDT and YNNKEL (reference sequence). This CDR3 is CASSQATSGQETQYF. Written as DNA, the CDR3 is TGTGCCAGCAGCCAAGCGACTAGCGGTCAAGAGACCCAGTACTTC.

V is TRBV7-9 and J is TRBJ2-3, with TRBD2 matching 7 bases. CDR1 and CDR2 from the germline V gene are SEHNR and FQNEAQ (reference sequence). V was pared by 5 bases and J by 8 bases, with 4 bases of the junction left unmatched. The CDR3 is 12 amino acids. CDR3 coding DNA: TGTGCCAGCAGCCCCCGGGGGGTTACGCAGTATTTT. Protein: CASSPRGVTQYF.

There are a few counts of this clonotype. V usage is TRBV29-1 and J usage is TRBJ2-7; the match to TRBD2 covers 13 bases. J was trimmed by 4 bases and V by 2 bases; bases with no gene match: 5. Germline V gene data show CDR1 as SQVTM and CDR2 as ANQGSEA. The CDR3 contains 15 residues. The CDR3 sequence: CSVELTTSGRYEQYF. In DNA, the CDR3 is TGCAGCGTTGAACTTACGACTAGCGGGAGGTACGAGCAGTACTTC.

A word on this clonotype: The junction departs from germline at one end; a sequencing error may be responsible. The chain recombines TRBV12-5 with TRBJ1-3, with a possible D match to TRBD1 (5 bases). This CDR3 region has 16 residues. The germline V gene has CDR1 LGHNT and CDR2 FRNRAP. The CDR3, as DNA: TGTGCTAGTGGATTGGGGGTGAGAAACTCTGGAAACACCATATATTTT. Amino acids: CASGLGVRNSGNTIYF.

The gene calls are TRBV20-1 and TRBJ1-3, with no clear D. CDR1 and CDR2 (germline): DFQATT, SNEGSKA (reference sequence). The CDR3 extends over 14 amino acids. V was shortened by 2 bases and J by 0 bases, with 8 bases between the two germline ends. In DNA, the CDR3 is TGCAGTGCTAGACGGCAGAGCTCTGGAAACACCATATATTTT. Translation: CSARRQSSGNTIYF.

This sequence joins TRBV30 and TRBJ1-1; D ambiguous. Germline V gene sequence: CDR1 GTSNPN, CDR2 SVGIG (reference sequence). Trimming took 0 bases from V and 3 from J, leaving 8 bases between them. The CDR3 loop spans 13 amino acids. The CDR3 nucleotides are TGTGCCTGGAGTGTTGCGCTGCACACTGAAGCTTTCTTT. It encodes CAWSVALHTEAFF.

This clonotype was observed a single time. The chain has TRBV9 and TRBJ2-3; D not certain. Germline CDR1 is SGDLS and CDR2 is YYNGEE. The CDR3 extends over 15 amino acids. Between the trimmed V and J ends, which lost 1 base and 0 bases, there was a span of 9 bases. The CDR3 is CASSVSGSSTDTQYF. The DNA of the CDR3 is TGTGCCAGCAGCGTATCTGGATCGAGCACAGATACGCAGTATTTT.

The chain recombines TRBV3-1 with TRBJ2-2, with D unclear. Germline V CDR1 and CDR2: LGHDT, YNNKEL (reference sequence). The CDR3 extends over 15 amino acids. Trimming left V 2 bases short and J 0 bases short, with 7 bases between. The CDR3 region is CASSQQIANTGELFF. DNA for the CDR3: TGTGCCAGCAGCCAACAGATTGCGAACACCGGGGAGCTGTTTTTT. Complete variable domain (other parts from reference TRBV3-1 and TRBJ2-2): DTAVSQTPKYLVTQMGNDKSIKCEQNLGHDTMYWYKQDSKKFLKIMFSYNNKELIINETVPNRFSPKSPDKAHLNLHINSLELGDSAVYFCASSQQIANTGELFFGEGSRLTVL.

The chain uses TRBV27 and TRBJ2-7; tentatively, D is TRBD2 (5 bases). V lost 5 bases and J lost 12, with 20 bases in between. CDR1 is MNHEY and CDR2 is SMNVEV in the germline V gene (reference sequence). The length of the CDR3 is 13 residues. In nucleotides, the CDR3 is TGTGCCAGCAGTAGCGGAGGTCCTCGCGATCTGTACTTC. As protein: CASSSGGPRDLYF.

The rearrangement uses TRBV25-1 and TRBJ2-7, with D maybe TRBD2 (6 bases). The germline CDR1 and CDR2 sequences are MGHDK and SYGVNS. V was clipped by 2 bases and J by 7 bases, with 21 bases between them. This CDR3 comprises 16 residues. This CDR3 reads CASSETGRGGMREQYF. CDR3 sequence (DNA): TGTGCCAGCAGTGAAACCGGCCGCGGAGGGATGAGGGAGCAGTACTTC.

The rearrangement uses TRBV7-2 and TRBJ1-2; no firm D call. Looked up from germline, CDR1 is SGHTA and CDR2 is FQGNSA. The V end lost 5 bases, the J end lost 0 bases, and 10 bases lay between the germline ends. The CDR3 loop spans 14 amino acids. The CDR3 region has the DNA TGTGCCAGCAGCCCAGAATTTACTAACTATGGCTACACCTTC. It codes for CASSPEFTNYGYTF.

V gene TRBV14 combines with J gene TRBJ2-7; no firm D call. V lost 0 bases to trimming and J lost 2 bases, with 14 bases between them. From germline, CDR1 is SGHDN and CDR2 FVKESK. This CDR3 comprises 16 residues. The CDR3 spells CASSQDLGQDAYEQYF. CDR3 nucleotides: TGTGCCAGCAGCCAAGATCTTGGGCAGGATGCCTACGAGCAGTACTTC. Full variable domain (missing parts from reference TRBV14 and TRBJ2-7): EAGVTQFPSHSVIEKGQTVTLRCDPISGHDNLYWYRRVMGKEIKFLLHFVKESKQDESGMPNNRFLAERTGGTYSTLKVQPAELEDSGVYFCASSQDLGQDAYEQYFGPGTRLTVT.

The chain recombines TRBV23-1 with TRBJ2-7, with D possibly being TRBD1 or TRBD2 (5 bases each). Being an ORF, TRBV23-1 has a function that is uncertain. Trimming pared 4 bases from V and 3 bases from J, leaving 19 bases between. The CDR3 spans 16 residues. The CDR3 protein is CASSLSRQRDVYEQYF. Here the CDR3 DNA reads TGCGCCAGCAGTCTAAGCCGCCAGAGGGACGTCTACGAGCAGTACTTC.

The CDR3 region has the DNA TGTGCCACCAGCAGACCAGGGGGAACGAATCAGCCCCAGCATTTT. Amino acid sequence: CATSRPGGTNQPQHF. The chain links TRBV15 to TRBJ1-5, with 7 bases aligning to TRBD1. The V and J ends lost 2 bases and 4 bases, in that order; junction bases with no gene match: 5. Germline CDR1 is LNHNV and CDR2 is YYDKDF (reference sequence). The CDR3 is 15 amino acids.

The rearrangement uses TRBV4-1 and TRBJ2-5; D is perhaps TRBD2 (5 bases). Trimming removed 1 base at V and 5 bases at J, with 8 bases between. This CDR3 comprises 13 residues. The germline V gene has CDR1 MGHRA and CDR2 YSYEKL. DNA of the CDR3: TGCGCCAGCAGCCAAGCCCCGGGGGAGACCCAGTACTTC. This codes for CASSQAPGETQYF.

The chain is built from TRBV10-3 and TRBJ1-1, with D perhaps matching TRBD1 (6 bases). Germline CDR1 ENHRY, CDR2 SYGVKD. Trimming took 0 bases from V and 8 from J, leaving 13 bases between them. There are 14 residues in the CDR3. CDR3 sequence (DNA): TGTGCCATCAGTGAGTCAGGGGGACCCGCCGAAGCTTTCTTT. Translation gives CAISESGGPAEAFF.

The gene calls are TRBV29-1 and TRBJ2-3, with D tentatively TRBD1 or TRBD2 (5 bases each). Germline CDR1 reads SQVTM; CDR2 reads ANQGSEA. V was pared by 4 bases and J by 3 bases, with 17 bases between. The CDR3 is 15 residues long. The CDR3 sequence: CSVVVGDVSTDTQYF. The CDR3 DNA reads TGCAGCGTTGTAGTGGGGGACGTAAGTACAGATACGCAGTATTTT.

V and J are TRBV6-2 or TRBV6-3 and TRBJ2-6; 7 bases map to TRBD1. Germline V CDR1 and CDR2: MNHEY, SVGEGT. This CDR3 is built from 19 residues. V lost 2 bases and J lost 0; bases outside the gene matches: 10. The CDR3 loop is CASSYPWTGTGSGANVLTF. CDR3 bases: TGTGCCAGCAGTTACCCTTGGACAGGCACCGGCTCTGGGGCCAACGTCCTGACTTTC.

V usage is TRBV25-1 and J usage is TRBJ2-1; D not resolved. The V gene lost 8 bases and the J gene lost 2 bases, with 13 bases spanning the gap. There are 14 residues in the CDR3. Germline V gene data show CDR1 as MGHDK and CDR2 as SYGVNS. The CDR3 DNA is TGTGCCAGCGCCAGCTCACCTACCTACAATGAGCAGTTCTTC. Amino acids: CASASSPTYNEQFF.

This chain connects TRBV7-3 to TRBJ1-2; 8 bases line up with TRBD1. Germline V lookup: CDR1 SGHTA, CDR2 FQGTGA. Losses at the gene ends were 3 bases for V and 10 bases for J; bases not matched to a gene: 13. The CDR3 covers 15 residues. CDR3 coding DNA: TGTGCCAGCAGCTTGGGTCCCCTCGGGACAGGTGCCTACACCTTC. Translating gives CASSLGPLGTGAYTF. Looking up the rest from reference TRBV7-3 and TRBJ1-2 gives the full variable domain: GAGVSQTPSNKVTEKGKYVELRCDPISGHTALYWYRQSLGQGPEFLIYFQGTGAADDSGLPNDRFFAVRPEGSVSTLKIQRTERGDSAVYLCASSLGPLGTGAYTFGSGTRLTVV.

This chain connects TRBV6-5 to TRBJ2-7; D not resolved. Between the trimmed V and J ends, which lost 3 bases and 0 bases, there was a span of 9 bases. Germline CDR1 reads MNHEY; CDR2 reads SVGAGI. The CDR3 extends over 14 amino acids. CDR3: CASSYKGSSYEQYF. The DNA of the CDR3 is TGTGCCAGCAGTTATAAAGGAAGCTCCTACGAGCAGTACTTC.

The chain combines TRBV30 with TRBJ2-3; 13 nucleotides match TRBD2. Losses at the gene ends were 0 bases for V and 6 bases for J; bases not matched to a gene: 6. This CDR3 contains 16 residues. Per the germline V gene, CDR1 is GTSNPN and CDR2 is SVGIG (reference sequence). The CDR3 coding sequence is TGTGCCTGGAGTGTCTGGACTAGCGGGAGTCTTGATACGCAGTATTTT. It is translated as CAWSVWTSGSLDTQYF.

V and J are TRBV25-1 and TRBJ2-5; 9 bases are shared with TRBD1. The CDR3 totals 16 residues. Germline V CDR1 and CDR2: MGHDK, SYGVNS. Trimming cost V 2 bases and J 4 bases; bases outside gene matches: 8. CDR3 sequence (DNA): TGTGCCAGCAGTGAAATGGGACAGGGTTGGCGAGAGACCCAGTACTTC. It specifies CASSEMGQGWRETQYF.

V and J are TRBV5-4 and TRBJ2-2, with D maybe TRBD2 (5 bases). The CDR3 is 14 amino acids. Looked up from germline, CDR1 is SGHNT and CDR2 is YYREEE (reference sequence). V was cut by 6 bases and J by 1 base, with 10 bases left in between. CDR3 coding DNA: TGTGCCAGCACAACGGCGGGGAACACCGGGGAGCTGTTTTTT. Residues: CASTTAGNTGELFF.

The gene calls are TRBV28 and TRBJ2-5; TRBD1 aligns across 8 bases. The CDR3 spans 15 residues. V dropped 2 bases and J dropped 5; count of bases not matched to a gene: 7. The germline V gene has CDR1 MDHEN and CDR2 SYDVKM. The CDR3 loop is CASSLQGAAGETQYF. The CDR3 DNA is TGTGCCAGCAGTTTACAGGGGGCTGCCGGGGAGACCCAGTACTTC. Drawing the rest from reference TRBV28 and TRBJ2-5, the complete variable domain is DVKVTQSSRYLVKRTGEKVFLECVQDMDHENMFWYRQDPGLGLRLIYFSYDVKMKEKGDIPEGYSVSREKKERFSLILESASTNQTSMYLCASSLQGAAGETQYFGPGTRLLVL.

This chain connects TRBV20-1 to TRBJ2-6; D unresolved. Trimming left V 4 bases short and J 0 bases short, with 7 bases between. The V gene's germline CDR1 is DFQATT and CDR2 SNEGSKA (reference sequence). The CDR3 runs to 14 residues. CDR3 sequence reads: CSATNPSGANVLTF. The CDR3 bases are TGCAGTGCTACTAATCCCTCTGGGGCCAACGTCCTGACTTTC.

This clonotype was seen only once. This sequence joins TRBV5-6 and TRBJ1-5; D gene uncertain. This CDR3 has 14 amino acids. The V and J ends lost 0 bases and 7 bases respectively, with 11 bases between them. Germline V gene data show CDR1 as SGHDT and CDR2 as YYEEEE. The CDR3 spells CASSLGYQSQPQHF. For the CDR3, the DNA is TGTGCCAGCAGCTTGGGGTATCAGTCGCAGCCCCAGCATTTT.

The chain employs TRBV6-6 and TRBJ1-5, with 7 bases identical to TRBD1. Germline V gene data show CDR1 as MNHNY and CDR2 as SVGAGI (reference sequence). The CDR3 length is 16 residues. The ends lost 6 bases at V and 2 bases at J; junction bases unmatched: 10. The CDR3 region has the DNA TGTGCCAGCAGATATCAGGGGGGAATGGGCAATCAGCCCCAGCATTTT. Its translation is CASRYQGGMGNQPQHF.

The V and J genes are TRBV12-5 and TRBJ2-3; TRBD1 aligns across 8 bases. V was pared by 3 bases and J by 1 base, with 0 bases of the junction left unmatched. Germline loops: CDR1 LGHNT, CDR2 FRNRAP. The CDR3 consists of 14 residues. CDR3 sequence reads: CASGLQGGTDTQYF. The DNA for the CDR3 is TGTGCTAGTGGTTTACAGGGGGGCACAGATACGCAGTATTTT.

CDR3 amino acids: CASSSISGGTDEQYF. Here the CDR3 DNA reads TGTGCCAGCAGCTCGATTAGCGGGGGGACCGACGAGCAGTACTTC. The gene calls are TRBV7-9 and TRBJ2-7, with TRBD2 matching over 10 bases. V was clipped by 4 bases and J by 5 bases; unmatched bases: 8. The CDR3 has 15 amino acids. Germline-derived CDR1 and CDR2 are SEHNR and FQNEAQ (reference sequence).